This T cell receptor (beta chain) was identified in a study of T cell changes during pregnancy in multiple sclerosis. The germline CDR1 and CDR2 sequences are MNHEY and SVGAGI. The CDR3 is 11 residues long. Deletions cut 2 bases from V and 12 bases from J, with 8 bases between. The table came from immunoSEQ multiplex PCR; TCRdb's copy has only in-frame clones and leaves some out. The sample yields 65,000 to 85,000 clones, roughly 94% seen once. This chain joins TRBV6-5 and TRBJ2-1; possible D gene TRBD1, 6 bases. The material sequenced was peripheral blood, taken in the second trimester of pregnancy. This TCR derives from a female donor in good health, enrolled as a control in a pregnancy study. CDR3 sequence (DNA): TGTGCCAGCAGTTACGGGACAAGGCAGTTCTTC. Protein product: CASSYGTRQFF.